This T cell receptor (beta chain) derives from a study of T cells in Graves' hyperthyroidism and ophthalmopathy. Overall study findings and caveats: Ophthalmopathy was predicted by the model a median of roughly 6 months ahead of onset.

TCR beta CDR3 regions were amplified from RNA transcripts. HTBI primers drove first-round RT-PCR of the TCR CDR3. TCRdb reprocessed the multiplex PCR reads with MiXCR, giving one entry per CDR3 protein. Counted here are 300,000 to 400,000 distinct CDR3 sequences, about 15% occurring once; the ten biggest clones make up roughly 24%. This clonotype appeared many times. What it recognizes is unknown. With a duration under 2 months, the hyperthyroidism was newly diagnosed in patients aged 18 to 65. Uncontrolled infection, other autoimmune disease, pregnancy or lactation disqualified patients from enrolment. Each diagnosis drew on symptoms, thyroxine, TRAb, thyroid ultrasound and orbital computed tomography findings. Per germline, CDR1 SEHNR and CDR2 FQNEAQ (reference sequence). Trimming pared 1 base from V and 0 bases from J, leaving 10 bases between. The CDR3 spans 16 residues.

The sample was blood. The chain employs TRBV7-9 and TRBJ2-1; no firm D call. This TCR was sampled from a woman aged 25 to 39 with Graves' hyperthyroidism. CDR3 in DNA: TGTGCCAGCAGCTTAGGCCGATTGGGCTCCTACAATGAGCAGTTCTTC. Translated, it gives CASSLGRLGSYNEQFF.